This entry lists 21 T cell receptor beta chains sequenced from one sample in a study of T cell clonality in common variable immunodeficiency. Sequencing used immunoSEQ multiplex PCR; TCRdb keeps in-frame clones, though not all of them. The sample is made up of tens of thousands of clones, none counted only once. Source material: peripheral blood mononuclear cells. The receptors were gathered from a person aged 18 to 70 in good health.

At least ten counts were recorded for this clone. Read data end 3 residues before the CDR3 end; the end is taken from the germline J gene. The V and J genes are TRBV7-9 and TRBJ2-5, with a possible D match to TRBD2 (6 bases). Trimming stripped 8 bases from V and 4 bases from J, with 8 bases between. The CDR3 sequence is 11 residues long. Germline assignment: CDR1 SEHNR and CDR2 FQNEAQ (reference sequence). The CDR3 DNA, read in part, is TGTGCCAGCTTGGGGGGAGAGACC. It encodes CASLGGET. The whole CDR3 sequence reads CASLGGETQYF.

This clone was counted at least ten times. This may come from a read error, since a much larger clone is one base off. The read stops 3 residues short of the end of the CDR3; the missing end is completed from the germline J gene. The V and J genes are TRBV20-1 and TRBJ2-2; D unclear. The CDR3 is made up of 16 amino acids. CDR1 and CDR2 (germline): DFQATT, SNEGSKA (reference sequence). The DNA read from the CDR3 is TGCAGTGCTAGAGGACATATGTCCCGTCCGAATGAAAAG. This encodes CSARGHMSRPNEK. The full CDR3 sequence reads CSARGHMSRPNEKLFF.

There are many counts of this clone. The read is 3 residues too short to cover the CDR3 end, so that end is filled in from the germline J gene. The V call is TRBV18, the J call TRBJ2-7; TRBD1 agrees at 10 bases. This CDR3 has 14 residues. Germline assignment: CDR1 KGHSH and CDR2 LQKENI. The V segment lost 3 bases and the J segment 2 bases; nucleotides outside the gene matches: 1. This CDR3 reads CASSPDRGTYEQYF. CDR3 DNA, as far as it was read: TGTGCCAGCTCACCGGACAGGGGGACCTACGAG.

Many counts were recorded for this clone. The CDR3 extends 3 residues past the end of the read, so its final part is completed from the germline J gene. This rearrangement joins TRBV27 to TRBJ2-3, with 15 bases that match TRBD2. J lost 5 bases, V lost 5 bases, and 5 bases had no gene match. This CDR3 region has 16 residues. The germline V gene encodes CDR1 MNHEY and CDR2 SMNVEV (reference sequence). CDR3 DNA (partial): TGTGCCAGCAGTCCCTGGACTAGCGGGAGGGGAGATACG. Translating it yields CASSPWTSGRGDT. The entire CDR3 is CASSPWTSGRGDTQYF.

This clone appeared many times. The CDR3 extends 3 residues past the end of the read, so its final part is completed from the germline J gene. The chain links TRBV7-8 to TRBJ1-2; weak D call: TRBD1 (5 bases). The CDR3 loop spans 17 amino acids. V lost 2 bases and J lost 4, with 20 bases in between. From germline, CDR1 is SGHVS and CDR2 FQNEAQ. The CDR3: CASSLSLGVGGFYGYTF. The covered CDR3 bases are TGTGCCAGCAGCTTAAGCCTCGGGGTGGGGGGATTCTATGGC.

The table lists this clone with many counts. The CDR3 goes on 3 residues after the read ends, and that part is filled in from the germline J gene. The chain is built from TRBV29-1 and TRBJ2-3; TRBD2 matches 12 bases. The V segment lost 3 bases and the J segment 2 bases; nucleotides outside the gene matches: 6. The CDR3 is 16 amino acids. Germline V CDR1 and CDR2: SQVTM, ANQGSEA. Incomplete CDR3 DNA: TGCAGCGTTGATAGACTAGCGGGAGAGAACACAGATACG. Translated: CSVDRLAGENTDT. The whole CDR3 sequence is CSVDRLAGENTDTQYF.

This clone was counted at least ten times. With the read ending 3 residues before the CDR3 end, the germline J gene is used to fill in that end. The chain joins TRBV30 to TRBJ1-1; 9 nucleotides align to TRBD1. Germline V gene sequence: CDR1 GTSNPN, CDR2 SVGIG (reference sequence). CDR3 size: 12 residues. CDR3 bases read: TGTGCCTGGAGTGCCGGGACAGGGTCC. As protein: CAWSAGTGS. The entire CDR3 protein reads CAWSAGTGSAFF.

The sample holds a few counts of this clone. The read stops 3 residues short of the end of the CDR3; the missing end is completed from the germline J gene. The genes are TRBV19 and TRBJ1-2; no definite D call. The germline gives CDR1 LNHDA, CDR2 SQIVND (reference sequence). The CDR3 loop spans 14 amino acids. The CDR3 sequence is CASNRRQHTDTYTF. The CDR3 DNA, read in part, is TGTGCCAGTAACCGTAGGCAGCACACAGATACC.

This clone has just a few counts. The read terminates 3 residues before the CDR3 end, so the remaining end is supplied by the germline J gene. This chain links TRBV7-8 with TRBJ2-1; D possibly matches TRBD1 or TRBD2 (5 bases each). The V gene lost 7 bases and the J gene lost 4 bases, with 14 bases spanning the gap. In germline, CDR1 is SGHVS, CDR2 FQNEAQ. This CDR3 is 14 amino acids long. The CDR3 spells CASIPPRGYNEQFF. The sequenced part of the CDR3 DNA is TGTGCCAGCATTCCCCCGAGGGGATACAATGAG.

This clone was observed a few times. CDR3 residues: CASSSSGTGGNYEQYF. The covered CDR3 bases are TGTGCCAGCAGCTCCTCGGGGACAGGGGGAAACTACGAG. The chain is built from TRBV5-4 and TRBJ2-7, with 11 bases that match TRBD1. The read falls 3 residues short of the CDR3 end, and the missing part is taken from the germline J gene. The CDR3 has 16 amino acids. After removal of 3 bases from V and 3 bases from J, the junction contained 8 bases not matched to a gene. Per germline, CDR1 SGHNT and CDR2 YYREEE (reference sequence).

This clone has more than one count but fewer than ten. The missing CDR3 end, 3 residues past where the read stops, is filled in from the germline J gene. The chain recombines TRBV19 with TRBJ1-2, with D perhaps matching TRBD1 (5 bases). The CDR3 extends over 12 amino acids. CDR1 and CDR2 (germline): LNHDA, SQIVND (reference sequence). The chain's CDR3 is CASTPGRNDYTF. The sequenced CDR3 bases are TGTGCCAGTACCCCAGGGCGAAATGAC.

This clone was observed many times. From the germline J gene comes the end of the CDR3, since the read stops 3 residues before it. The chain recombines TRBV6-1 with TRBJ2-7; 9 nucleotides match TRBD1. The trim removed 4 bases at V and 5 bases at J, leaving 6 bases unmatched. CDR1 and CDR2 from the germline V gene are MNHNS and SASEGT. This CDR3 spans 14 amino acids. The CDR3 reads CASSGGQGRHEQYF. The part of the CDR3 DNA that was read is TGTGCCAGCAGTGGGGGACAGGGTAGGCACGAG.

This clone has more than one count but fewer than ten. The read stops 3 residues short of the end of the CDR3; the missing end is completed from the germline J gene. This chain links TRBV5-6 with TRBJ2-7; 11 bases fit TRBD1. CDR1 and CDR2 (germline): SGHDT, YYEEEE. The CDR3 has 14 residues. V lost 3 bases and J lost 2; bases outside the gene matches: 1. The CDR3 sequence is CASSWTGGPYEQYF. The part of the CDR3 DNA that was read is TGTGCCAGCAGCTGGACAGGGGGCCCCTACGAG. The whole variable domain, filled in from reference TRBV5-6 and TRBJ2-7, reads DAGVTQSPTHLIKTRGQQVTLRCSPKSGHDTVSWYQQALGQGPQFIFQYYEEEERQRGNFPDRFSGHQFPNYSSELNVNALLLGDSALYLCASSWTGGPYEQYFGPGTRLTVT.

This clone occurred many times. The sequenced fragment ends 3 residues before the CDR3 boundary, so the rest is inferred from the germline J gene. The J gene is TRBJ1-2, the V gene TRBV30; TRBD1 matches at 8 bases. CDR3 length: 12 amino acids. Germline V gene sequence: CDR1 GTSNPN, CDR2 SVGIG (reference sequence). CDR3 bases read: TGTGCCTGGAGGGCCCGGGACAGGGGC. Translating gives CAWRARDRG. From start to end, the CDR3 is CAWRARDRGYTF. Supplemented by reference TRBV30 and TRBJ1-2, the full variable domain reads SQTIHQWPATLVQPVGSPLSLECTVEGTSNPNLYWYRQAAGRGLQLLFYSVGIGQISSEVPQNLSASRPQDRQFILSSKKLLLSDSGFYLCAWRARDRGYTFGSGTRLTVV.

At least ten counts were recorded for this clone. Sequencing ends 3 residues short of the CDR3 end; the germline J gene provides the rest. The J gene is TRBJ2-1, the V gene TRBV5-4; 8 bases are shared with TRBD1. The CDR3 is 16 amino acids. Germline CDR1 and CDR2: SGHNT and YYREEE (reference sequence). The trim removed 5 bases at V and 0 bases at J, leaving 7 bases unmatched. The DNA read from the CDR3 is TGTGCCAGCAGGTTTGGAGGGACAGGCTCCTACAATGAG. Residues: CASRFGGTGSYNE. In full, the CDR3 is CASRFGGTGSYNEQFF.

This clone showed up many times. The CDR3 end falls 3 residues outside the read, so it is completed with the germline J gene. This chain uses TRBV29-1 with TRBJ2-1; the match to TRBD2 covers 7 bases. Germline trimming cut 4 bases from V and 0 bases from J; bases unmatched to any gene: 3. Germline CDR1 SQVTM, CDR2 ANQGSEA. The CDR3 consists of 14 residues. CDR3 sequence reads: CSVAGGSSYNEQFF. The sequenced CDR3 bases are TGCAGCGTTGCCGGCGGGAGCTCCTACAATGAG.

Points on this clone: The sequence runs out 3 residues before the end of the CDR3; the remainder is reconstructed from the germline J gene. V and J are TRBV30 and TRBJ1-2; TRBD1 might be the D (5 bases). Germline assignment: CDR1 GTSNPN and CDR2 SVGIG (reference sequence). The CDR3 consists of 17 residues. CDR3 DNA (partial): TGTGCATACCAGCCGGGACTAGCGGGAGGAAGCACAGATACC. Translating it yields CAYQPGLAGGSTDT. The whole CDR3 region reads CAYQPGLAGGSTDTYTF.

This clone appeared many times. The read halts 3 residues ahead of the CDR3 end, with the missing end drawn from the germline J gene. The rearrangement uses TRBV19 and TRBJ2-2, with TRBD2 matching over 12 bases. J lost 8 bases, V lost 3 bases, and 4 bases had no gene match. CDR1 and CDR2 (germline): LNHDA, SQIVND (reference sequence). This CDR3 is built from 15 residues. The chain's CDR3 is CASSIWTSGTGELFF. The sequenced CDR3 bases are TGTGCCAGTAGTATTTGGACTAGCGGGACGGGGGAG.

With respect to this clone: The CDR3 end falls 3 residues outside the read, so it is completed with the germline J gene. The chain is built from TRBV19 and TRBJ2-3; 9 positions agree with TRBD1. CDR3 length: 13 residues. From germline, CDR1 is LNHDA and CDR2 SQIVND (reference sequence). CDR3 protein: CASSFDRGAPQYF. CDR3 DNA (partial): TGTGCCAGTAGTTTCGACAGGGGGGCGCCG.

This clone was observed many times. The read terminates 3 residues before the CDR3 end, so the remaining end is supplied by the germline J gene. The chain uses TRBV12-3 or TRBV12-4 and TRBJ2-7; 10 bases line up with TRBD1. The CDR3 has 15 residues. Trimming cost V 6 bases and J 4 bases; bases outside gene matches: 9. CDR3: CASRGTGTGVYEQYF. The DNA read from the CDR3 is TGTGCCAGCAGGGGGACCGGGACAGGGGTTTACGAG.

This clone was picked up many times. From the germline J gene comes the end of the CDR3, since the read stops 3 residues before it. The chain uses TRBV13 and TRBJ2-1; 15 nucleotides match TRBD2. CDR1 is PRHDT and CDR2 is FYEKMQ in the germline V gene (reference sequence). J lost 0 bases, V lost 2 bases, and 8 bases had no gene match. The CDR3 is made up of 20 amino acids. The CDR3 DNA, read in part, is TGTGCCAGCAGCTTACGGGGACTAGCGGGAGGTACCGGCTCCTACAATGAG. It yields the protein CASSLRGLAGGTGSYNE. In full, the CDR3 reads CASSLRGLAGGTGSYNEQFF.